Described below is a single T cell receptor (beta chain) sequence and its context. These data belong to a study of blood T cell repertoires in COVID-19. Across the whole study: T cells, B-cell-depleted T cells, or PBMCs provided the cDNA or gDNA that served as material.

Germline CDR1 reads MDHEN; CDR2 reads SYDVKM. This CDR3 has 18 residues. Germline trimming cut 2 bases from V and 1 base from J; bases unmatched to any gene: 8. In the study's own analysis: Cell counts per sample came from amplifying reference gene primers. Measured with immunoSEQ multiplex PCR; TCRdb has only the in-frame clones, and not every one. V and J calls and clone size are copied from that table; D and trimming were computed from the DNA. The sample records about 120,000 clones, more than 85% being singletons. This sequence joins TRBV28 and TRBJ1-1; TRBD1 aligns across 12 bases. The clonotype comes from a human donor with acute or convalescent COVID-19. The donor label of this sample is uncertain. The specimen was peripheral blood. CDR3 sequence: CASSLLRDRGRGNTEAFF. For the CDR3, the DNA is TGTGCCAGCAGTTTACTTCGGGACAGGGGGCGAGGGAACACTGAAGCTTTCTTT.